Below are 20 T cell receptor beta chains sequenced from a single sample in a study of blood T cell repertoires in COVID-19. Produced via immunoSEQ multiplex PCR; TCRdb's table is partial and in-frame only. The sample yields 140,000 or so clones, approximately 80% seen once. Material: peripheral blood. These receptors all come from a middle-aged man with acute or convalescent COVID-19.

This clone appeared a single time. The rearrangement links TRBV9 to TRBJ1-6; 7 bases agree with TRBD1. Looked up from germline, CDR1 is SGDLS and CDR2 is YYNGEE. The ends lost 3 bases at V and 9 bases at J; junction bases unmatched: 9. The CDR3 extends over 15 amino acids. The DNA of the CDR3 is TGTGCCAGCAGCGGGGGACAGCCCGTCGGTTCACCCCTCCACTTT. Protein: CASSGGQPVGSPLHF. The full variable domain, with the rest looked up from reference TRBV9 and TRBJ1-6, is DSGVTQTPKHLITATGQRVTLRCSPRSGDLSVYWYQQSLDQGLQFLIQYYNGEERAKGNILERFSAQQFPDLHSELNLSSLELGDSALYFCASSGGQPVGSPLHFGNGTRLTVT.

This chain uses TRBV24-1 with TRBJ2-5; 13 bases fit TRBD2. V was clipped by 4 bases and J by 5 bases; unmatched bases: 12. Germline V gene data show CDR1 as KGHDR and CDR2 as SFDVKD. This CDR3 region has 18 residues. Here the CDR3 reads CATSEPRLAGGPGETQYF. In nucleotides, the CDR3 is TGTGCCACCAGTGAACCCCGACTAGCGGGGGGACCAGGGGAGACCCAGTACTTC.

CDR3 protein: CASSSQGGTQYF. The CDR3 DNA follows: TGTGCCAGCAGTTCGCAGGGGGGAACGCAGTATTTT. V usage is TRBV28 and J usage is TRBJ2-3, with a tentative D call TRBD1 (7 bases). V lost 4 bases and J 9 bases, leaving 11 bases between the germline ends. The germline V gene has CDR1 MDHEN and CDR2 SYDVKM. CDR3 size: 12 residues.

The rearrangement joins TRBV7-2 to TRBJ2-3; 10 bases are a match to TRBD2. With 2 bases clipped from V and 5 bases from J, the junction kept 4 bases outside the gene matches. Germline CDR1 and CDR2: SGHTA and FQGNSA. The CDR3 spans 15 residues. The CDR3 protein is CASSLIAGGRDTQYF. Here the CDR3 DNA reads TGTGCCAGCAGCTTAATAGCGGGGGGCCGAGATACGCAGTATTTT.

This clone was seen once. The chain carries TRBV5-6 and TRBJ1-3; 8 bases fit TRBD1. J lost 2 bases, V lost 7 bases, and 8 bases had no gene match. Germline CDR1 and CDR2: SGHDT and YYEEEE. There are 15 residues in the CDR3. The CDR3 reads CASGPRQGTGNTIYF. The CDR3 DNA sequence: TGTGCCAGCGGACCACGACAGGGGACTGGAAACACCATATATTTT.

This CDR3 reads CAWSGGGGQPQHF. CDR3 DNA sequence: TGTGCCTGGAGTGGAGGGGGGGGTCAGCCCCAGCATTTT. The chain links TRBV30 to TRBJ1-5, with a tentative D call TRBD1 (6 bases). The germline V gene has CDR1 GTSNPN and CDR2 SVGIG (reference sequence). The CDR3 runs 13 residues. Trimming stripped 1 base from V and 6 bases from J, with 10 bases between.

This clone was counted once. The chain has TRBV9 and TRBJ1-6; TRBD1 agrees at 7 bases. Germline CDR1 reads SGDLS; CDR2 reads YYNGEE. V shed 0 bases, J shed 9 bases, and the junction held 6 bases outside the gene matches. The CDR3 contains 15 residues. In DNA form, the CDR3 reads TGTGCCAGCAGCGTAGCACAGGGGTCACGTTCACCCCTCCACTTT. It translates to CASSVAQGSRSPLHF.

V usage is TRBV11-2 and J usage is TRBJ2-3, with D tentatively TRBD1 (6 bases). V lost 3 bases and J lost 3, with 10 bases in between. Germline lookup yields CDR1 SGHAT and CDR2 FQNNGV. CDR3 length: 14 residues. CDR3 sequence (DNA): TGTGCCAGCAGCTTTACGACAGGTACAGATACGCAGTATTTT. This encodes CASSFTTGTDTQYF. The full variable domain, with the rest looked up from reference TRBV11-2 and TRBJ2-3, is EAGVAQSPRYKIIEKRQSVAFWCNPISGHATLYWYQQILGQGPKLLIQFQNNGVVDDSQLPKDRFSAERLKGVDSTLKIQPAKLEDSAVYLCASSFTTGTDTQYFGPGTRLTVL.

This sequence joins TRBV13 and TRBJ1-1; possible D gene TRBD1, 5 bases. The V and J ends lost 2 bases and 6 bases respectively, with 13 bases between them. Looked up from germline, CDR1 is PRHDT and CDR2 is FYEKMQ (reference sequence). This CDR3 is 14 amino acids long. CDR3 sequence (DNA): TGTGCCAGCAGCTTACCCCTCACAGGCCCTGAAGCTTTCTTT. It encodes CASSLPLTGPEAFF.

The chain has TRBV3-1 (or the pseudogene TRBV3-2) and TRBJ2-3, with D possibly TRBD2 on 6 matching bases. CDR1 LGHDT and CDR2 YNNKEL come from the germline V gene (reference sequence). V lost 1 base and J 6 bases, leaving 14 bases between the germline ends. CDR3 length: 15 residues. The CDR3 DNA is TGTGCCAGCAGCCAAGCCGGGGGAGGCGACGATACGCAGTATTTT. It yields the protein CASSQAGGGDDTQYF.

This clone has more than one count but fewer than ten. The V gene is TRBV6-5, the J gene TRBJ2-1, with 11 bases aligning to TRBD2. The trim removed 6 bases at V and 9 bases at J, leaving 7 bases unmatched. Germline CDR1 MNHEY, CDR2 SVGAGI. CDR3 length: 14 residues. CDR3 residues: CASSVTGTSGEQFF. The CDR3 bases are TGTGCCAGCAGCGTCACCGGGACTAGCGGTGAGCAGTTCTTC.

This chain connects TRBV24-1 to TRBJ2-1; TRBD1 aligns across 9 bases. CDR3 length: 17 amino acids. Germline V gives CDR1 KGHDR, CDR2 SFDVKD. V trimming: 8 bases; J trimming: 7 bases; junction bases outside the gene matches: 17. Written as DNA, the CDR3 is TGTGCCACCACCGACGACAGGGGGTCAACCTTAGGGAATGAGCAGTTCTTC. The encoded protein is CATTDDRGSTLGNEQFF.

This chain connects TRBV19 to TRBJ1-1, with D uncertain. The germline V gene encodes CDR1 LNHDA and CDR2 SQIVND (reference sequence). The CDR3 is made up of 12 amino acids. Trimming cost V 5 bases and J 3 bases, with 7 bases left between them. The CDR3 is CASSPRDTEAFF. CDR3 sequence (DNA): TGTGCCAGTAGTCCCCGAGACACTGAAGCTTTCTTT.

The genes are TRBV7-9 and TRBJ2-3; D is unclear. CDR1 is SEHNR, CDR2 FQNEAQ, per germline (reference sequence). This CDR3 spans 11 amino acids. Between the trimmed V and J ends, which lost 7 bases and 10 bases, there was a span of 12 bases. CDR3 nucleotides: TGTGCCAGCACCTCGCTTGGAGCGCAGTATTTT. Translated, it gives CASTSLGAQYF.

As to this clone: This sample includes further DNA sequences coding for the same CDR3. The chain employs TRBV6-5 and TRBJ2-7; possible D gene TRBD1, 5 bases. CDR3 length equals 14 residues. Looked up from germline, CDR1 is MNHEY and CDR2 is SVGAGI. The V gene lost 1 base and the J gene lost 0 bases, with 7 bases spanning the gap. Written as DNA, the CDR3 is TGTGCCAGCAGTTACTGGGGCCCCTCCTACGAGCAGTACTTC. Translated: CASSYWGPSYEQYF.

This rearrangement joins TRBV5-4 to TRBJ2-2; 11 nucleotides match TRBD2. The CDR3 covers 17 residues. Germline-derived CDR1 and CDR2 are SGHNT and YYREEE (reference sequence). V trimming: 0 bases; J trimming: 10 bases; junction bases outside the gene matches: 11. As DNA, the CDR3 is TGTGCCAGCAGCTTGGATTCTAGCGGGGGGAGTACTGTGGAGCTGTTTTTT. As protein: CASSLDSSGGSTVELFF.

The rearrangement joins TRBV19 to TRBJ1-2, with 8 positions matching TRBD1. Trimming cost V 6 bases and J 2 bases; bases outside gene matches: 8. Per the germline V gene, CDR1 is LNHDA and CDR2 is SQIVND (reference sequence). The CDR3 contains 15 residues. The CDR3 coding sequence is TGTGCCAGTAGGGGGAAACAGGGGGAAAACTATGGCTACACCTTC. Protein sequence: CASRGKQGENYGYTF.

V is TRBV3-1 (or the pseudogene TRBV3-2) and J is TRBJ1-6, with TRBD1 as a possible D gene (5 bases). CDR3 length equals 14 residues. CDR1 and CDR2 from the germline V gene are LGHDT and YNNKEL (reference sequence). Between the trimmed V and J ends, which lost 4 bases and 10 bases, there was a span of 14 bases. The CDR3 DNA sequence: TGTGCCAGCAGCCGCGGGCGGGACTGGTCACCCCTCCACTTT. This gives the protein CASSRGRDWSPLHF.

The V call is TRBV27, the J call TRBJ1-4; no reliable D call. The germline gives CDR1 MNHEY, CDR2 SMNVEV (reference sequence). The length of the CDR3 is 13 residues. V dropped 3 bases and J dropped 8 bases, with 10 bases sitting between them. CDR3 DNA sequence: TGTGCCAGCAGTTTTGTATTCGGGGAAAAACTGTTTTTT. It codes for CASSFVFGEKLFF.

The V and J genes are TRBV30 and TRBJ1-5; the D is unclear. The V gene lost 0 bases and the J gene lost 5 bases, with 8 bases spanning the gap. Germline values: CDR1 GTSNPN, CDR2 SVGIG (reference sequence). The CDR3 is 13 residues long. The DNA for the CDR3 is TGTGCCTGGAGTGTAACGGCGGATCAGCCCCAGCATTTT. It yields the protein CAWSVTADQPQHF.